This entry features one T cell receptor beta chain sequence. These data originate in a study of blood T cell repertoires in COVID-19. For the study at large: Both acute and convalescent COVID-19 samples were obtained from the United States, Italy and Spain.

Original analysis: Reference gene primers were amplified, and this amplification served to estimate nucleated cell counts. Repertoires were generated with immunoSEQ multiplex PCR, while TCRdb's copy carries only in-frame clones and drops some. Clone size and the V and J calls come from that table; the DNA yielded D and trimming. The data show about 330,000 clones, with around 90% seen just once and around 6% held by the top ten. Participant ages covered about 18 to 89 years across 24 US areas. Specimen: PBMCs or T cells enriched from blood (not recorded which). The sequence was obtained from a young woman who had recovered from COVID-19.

CDR3 sequence: CASTREGRGTEAFF. Here the CDR3 DNA reads TGTGCCAGCACCCGGGAGGGGCGGGGAACTGAAGCTTTCTTT. This sequence joins TRBV5-4 and TRBJ1-1; the D gene is possibly TRBD1 (5 bases). Germline CDR1 and CDR2: SGHNT and YYREEE (reference sequence). The CDR3 length is 14 residues. V was shortened by 6 bases and J by 5 bases, with 17 bases between the two germline ends.